Listed below are T cell receptor beta chains from one sample, sequenced in a study of T cell repertoires in cytomegalovirus infection. What these receptors recognize is not known. TCRdb re-derived calls from the reads in MiXCR, one entry per CDR3 protein. The table includes around 130,000 distinct CDR3 sequences, under 30% detected once. What was sequenced was PBMCs, sequenced either directly or after in vitro stimulation (not recorded which). The source of these receptors is a human donor in good health (CMV status not recorded). Some clones in this sample may be carry-over from other donors' samples. CDR3s include the opening cysteine and the closing phenylalanine or tryptophan. A D gene is named only where the DNA matches it firmly. Size is stated for part of the rows, as once, few or many counts, or as a class when the clone is expanded.

J: TRBJ2-7; D: TRBD1; V: TRBV5-4; size: NA; DNA: TGTGCCAGCAGCTTGGGACAGGGCCCCTCCTACGAGCAGTACTTC; CDR3: CASSLGQGPSYEQYF
J: TRBJ2-5; D: NA; V: TRBV14; size: many; DNA: TGTGCCAGCAGCCAAGTACTAGGGATCCAAGAGACCCAGTACTTC; CDR3: CASSQVLGIQETQYF
J: TRBJ1-1; D: NA; V: TRBV19; size: NA; DNA: TGTGCCAGTAGTATCCTGAACACTGAAGCTTTCTTT; CDR3: CASSILNTEAFF
J: TRBJ2-5; D: NA; V: TRBV9; size: NA; DNA: TGTGCCAGCAGCGGGCCGCAAGAGACCCAGTACTTC; CDR3: CASSGPQETQYF
J: TRBJ1-2; D: NA; V: TRBV6-2/TRBV6-3; size: few; DNA: TGTGCCAGCAGTGAAACAGACAGTGGCTACACCTTC; CDR3: CASSETDSGYTF
J: TRBJ1-5; D: NA; V: TRBV6-2/TRBV6-3; size: NA; DNA: TGTGCCAGCAGTTACGACTGGGGATCCGGTCAGCCCCAGCATTTT; CDR3: CASSYDWGSGQPQHF
J: TRBJ2-5; D: NA; V: TRBV5-1; size: NA; DNA: TGCGCCAGCAGCTTGGGACGACTATACCAAGAGACCCAGTACTTC; CDR3: CASSLGRLYQETQYF
J: TRBJ2-3; D: NA; V: TRBV6-1; size: NA; DNA: TGTGCCAGCAGTTCCCTGGGCGGGATGGGCACAGATACGCAGTATTTT; CDR3: CASSSLGGMGTDTQYF
J: TRBJ2-1; D: NA; V: TRBV7-9; size: many; DNA: TGTGCCAGCAGTATAGGTGGCGTGAGCTCCTACAATGAGCAGTTCTTC; CDR3: CASSIGGVSSYNEQFF
J: TRBJ1-1; D: TRBD1; V: TRBV28; size: NA; DNA: TGTGCCAGCACCGCCACCTGGACAGGGCCGAACACTGAAGCTTTCTTT; CDR3: CASTATWTGPNTEAFF